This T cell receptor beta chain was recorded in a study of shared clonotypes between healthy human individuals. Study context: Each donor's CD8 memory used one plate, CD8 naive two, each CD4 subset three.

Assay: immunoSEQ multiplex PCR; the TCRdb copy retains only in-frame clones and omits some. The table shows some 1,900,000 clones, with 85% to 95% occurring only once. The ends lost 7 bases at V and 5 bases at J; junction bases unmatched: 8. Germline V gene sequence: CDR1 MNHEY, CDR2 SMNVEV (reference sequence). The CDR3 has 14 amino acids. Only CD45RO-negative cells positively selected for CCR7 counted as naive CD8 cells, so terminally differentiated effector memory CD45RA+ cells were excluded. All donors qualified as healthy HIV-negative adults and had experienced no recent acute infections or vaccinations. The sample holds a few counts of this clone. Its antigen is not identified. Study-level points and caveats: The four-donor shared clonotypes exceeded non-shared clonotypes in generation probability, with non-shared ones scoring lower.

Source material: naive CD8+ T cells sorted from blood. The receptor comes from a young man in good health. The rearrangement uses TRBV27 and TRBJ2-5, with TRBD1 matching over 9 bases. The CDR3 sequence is CASNTGGAGETQYF. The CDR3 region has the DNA TGTGCCAGCAATACAGGGGGCGCGGGGGAGACCCAGTACTTC.